The 22 T cell receptor beta chains listed next were all sequenced from one sample in a study of shared clonotypes between healthy human individuals. Profiled with immunoSEQ multiplex PCR; TCRdb holds only in-frame clones, not every one. The data show 2,100,000 or so clones, with almost 96% seen just once and around 0.13% held by the top ten. The sample comprised naive CD4+ T cells sorted from blood. Subset meaning: CD45RA+ positively selected. The receptors come from a man between 18 and 35 years old in good health.

The gene calls are TRBV29-1 and TRBJ2-6; unclear D gene. With 7 bases removed from V and 1 base from J, the gap between germline ends came to 14 bases. The V gene's germline CDR1 is SQVTM and CDR2 ANQGSEA. The CDR3 consists of 15 residues. CDR3 sequence reads: CSAIPRASGANVLTF. Written as DNA, the CDR3 is TGCAGCGCCATACCTCGTGCTTCTGGGGCCAACGTCCTGACTTTC. Full variable domain (missing parts from reference TRBV29-1 and TRBJ2-6): SAVISQKPSRDICQRGTSLTIQCQVDSQVTMMFWYRQQPGQSLTLIATANQGSEATYESGFVIDKFPISRPNLTFSTLTVSNMSPEDSSIYLCSAIPRASGANVLTFGAGSRLTVL.

The genes are TRBV30 and TRBJ2-5; 9 bases are shared with TRBD2. This CDR3 has 15 residues. With 0 bases clipped from V and 5 bases from J, the junction kept 7 bases outside the gene matches. Per the germline V gene, CDR1 is GTSNPN and CDR2 is SVGIG (reference sequence). The CDR3 DNA follows: TGTGCCTGGAGTGTGGAAGCGGGGGGCCCGGAGACCCAGTACTTC. Protein product: CAWSVEAGGPETQYF.

The J gene is TRBJ1-3, the V gene TRBV18; D possibly corresponds to TRBD1 (5 bases). The CDR3 has 15 residues. Trimming removed 2 bases from V and 4 bases from J, with 12 bases in between. Germline V gives CDR1 KGHSH, CDR2 LQKENI. As DNA, the CDR3 is TGTGCCAGCTCACCAGTATCAGGGAACGGAAACACCATATATTTT. Translated: CASSPVSGNGNTIYF.

The V and J genes are TRBV4-1 and TRBJ1-6, with D uncertain. The CDR3 has 17 amino acids. Trimming pared 1 base from V and 3 bases from J, leaving 13 bases between. Germline CDR1 and CDR2: MGHRA and YSYEKL. The CDR3 bases are TGCGCCAGCAGCCAAGGGCTCGGAAGAAACTATAATTCACCCCTCCACTTT. Translated, it gives CASSQGLGRNYNSPLHF.

This clone has a single count. This chain uses TRBV5-1 with TRBJ2-7, with D perhaps given as TRBD1 or TRBD2 (6 bases each). Germline values: CDR1 SGHRS, CDR2 YFSETQ. The CDR3 length is 14 residues. The V end lost 4 bases, the J end lost 6 bases, and 17 bases lay between the germline ends. DNA of the CDR3: TGCGCCAGCAGCCCTGAAGGGGGGCGCGGCGAGCAGTACTTC. Translating gives CASSPEGGRGEQYF.

The genes are TRBV28 and TRBJ1-2; D possibly corresponds to TRBD1 (5 bases). Germline CDR1 MDHEN, CDR2 SYDVKM. The CDR3 length is 14 residues. The germline V and J ends were trimmed by 3 bases and 3 bases, with 11 bases remaining between them. The CDR3 DNA is TGTGCCAGCAGTTTGGACGGGACTCACTATGGCTACACCTTC. This codes for CASSLDGTHYGYTF.

V usage is TRBV2 and J usage is TRBJ2-1; 7 bases fit TRBD2. CDR3 length: 15 amino acids. The germline gives CDR1 SNHLY, CDR2 FYNNEI. Losses at the gene ends were 8 bases for V and 10 bases for J; bases not matched to a gene: 17. Here the CDR3 DNA reads TGTGCCAGCCACCGACCAGGGAGGGAGGGAGGGGAGCAGTTCTTC. Protein product: CASHRPGREGGEQFF.

The chain links TRBV5-1 to TRBJ2-3, with 8 bases identical to TRBD1. V trimming: 4 bases; J trimming: 4 bases; junction bases outside the gene matches: 5. Germline CDR1 SGHRS, CDR2 YFSETQ. This CDR3 has 14 amino acids. The CDR3 bases are TGCGCCAGCAGCGCAGGACAGGGCCCAGATACGCAGTATTTT. Its translation: CASSAGQGPDTQYF.

The gene calls are TRBV7-2 and TRBJ2-7; 7 bases map to TRBD2. V gave up 5 bases and J gave up 5 bases; unmatched junction bases: 12. The length of the CDR3 is 15 residues. CDR1 is SGHTA, CDR2 FQGNSA, per germline. This chain's CDR3 is CASSPEGGEIHEQYF. For the CDR3, the DNA is TGTGCCAGCAGCCCCGAGGGAGGGGAGATCCACGAGCAGTACTTC.

The CDR3 region is CASSNRDRGDTEAFF. The CDR3 nucleotides read TGTGCCAGCAGTAACCGGGACAGGGGTGACACTGAAGCTTTCTTT. The genes are TRBV2 and TRBJ1-1; 10 nucleotides line up with TRBD1. The CDR3 loop spans 15 amino acids. Germline CDR1 reads SNHLY; CDR2 reads FYNNEI. After removal of 5 bases from V and 3 bases from J, the junction contained 6 bases not matched to a gene.

The genes are TRBV5-6 and TRBJ2-3; D not resolved. The CDR3 covers 16 residues. V lost 2 bases to trimming and J lost 0 bases, with 13 bases between them. CDR1 and CDR2 from the germline V gene are SGHDT and YYEEEE. CDR3 loop: CASSFLALGSTDTQYF. The CDR3 region has the DNA TGTGCCAGCAGCTTCCTGGCTTTGGGTAGCACAGATACGCAGTATTTT.

The chain couples TRBV6-1 to TRBJ2-5; D may match TRBD1 or TRBD2 (5 bases each). This CDR3 is built from 14 residues. The germline V gene encodes CDR1 MNHNS and CDR2 SASEGT. Trimming stripped 1 base from V and 4 bases from J, with 10 bases between. Written as DNA, the CDR3 is TGTGCCAGCAGTGAAGGGGGGATTGGAGAGACCCAGTACTTC. Its translation: CASSEGGIGETQYF.

A note on this clone: Additional DNA sequences in this sample encode the identical CDR3. Here the CDR3 DNA reads TGCGCCAGCAGCTTGGGACTAGCGGGAGGGCAAGAGACCCAGTACTTC. Translation gives CASSLGLAGGQETQYF. The chain has TRBV5-1 and TRBJ2-5, with 14 bases that match TRBD2. Germline assignment: CDR1 SGHRS and CDR2 YFSETQ. The V gene end was trimmed by 0 bases and the J gene end by 2 bases; junction bases not matched to a gene: 0. The CDR3 length is 16 residues.

V and J are TRBV25-1 and TRBJ2-2; possibly TRBD2 for D (5 bases). The CDR3 has 13 amino acids. Deletions cut 5 bases from V and 6 bases from J, with 10 bases between. Germline CDR1 MGHDK, CDR2 SYGVNS. The CDR3 DNA reads as TGTGCCAGCAGTATCCCCGGGGCCGGGGAGCTGTTTTTT. The encoded protein is CASSIPGAGELFF.

This chain links TRBV9 with TRBJ1-3; D remains unclear. V was cut by 4 bases and J by 2 bases, with 13 bases left in between. CDR1 and CDR2 (germline): SGDLS, YYNGEE. CDR3 size: 15 residues. The CDR3 DNA sequence: TGTGCCAGCAGCTCAGAAGGAACAGCTGGAAACACCATATATTTT. This codes for CASSSEGTAGNTIYF.

This clone was observed once. This chain uses TRBV5-4 with TRBJ2-2; D assignment may be TRBD1 or TRBD2 (6 bases each). V lost 7 bases and J 8 bases, leaving 9 bases between the germline ends. The CDR3 sequence is 11 residues long. Germline V CDR1 and CDR2: SGHNT, YYREEE (reference sequence). The CDR3 DNA reads as TGTGCCAGCGGCGGGACAGGGGAGCTGTTTTTT. Encoded protein: CASGGTGELFF. Supplemented by reference TRBV5-4 and TRBJ2-2, the full variable domain reads ETGVTQSPTHLIKTRGQQVTLRCSSQSGHNTVSWYQQALGQGPQFIFQYYREEENGRGNFPPRFSGLQFPNYSSELNVNALELDDSALYLCASGGTGELFFGEGSRLTVL.

The chain uses TRBV7-6 and TRBJ1-2, with TRBD1 as a possible D gene (6 bases). This CDR3 has 13 residues. The germline V gene encodes CDR1 SGHVS and CDR2 FNYEAQ. The V end was cut by 4 bases, the J end by 2 bases, with 8 bases between. The DNA for the CDR3 is TGTGCCAGCAGCTCAGGACAGAACTATGGCTACACCTTC. This translates into CASSSGQNYGYTF. The full variable domain, its missing parts supplied by reference TRBV7-6 and TRBJ1-2, is GAGVSQSPRYKVTKRGQDVALRCDPISGHVSLYWYRQALGQGPEFLTYFNYEAQQDKSGLPNDRFSAERPEGSISTLTIQRTEQRDSAMYRCASSSGQNYGYTFGSGTRLTVV.

This chain connects TRBV6-6 to TRBJ2-7; tentatively, D is TRBD1 (6 bases). Germline CDR1 is MNHNY and CDR2 is SVGAGI (reference sequence). The CDR3 has 15 residues. Trimming took 7 bases from V and 4 from J, leaving 20 bases between them. The CDR3: CASKRNGDKGYEQYF. CDR3 bases: TGTGCCAGCAAGAGGAATGGGGACAAGGGTTACGAGCAGTACTTC.

This clone was observed a single time. This rearrangement joins TRBV19 to TRBJ2-1; TRBD1 aligns across 11 bases. The CDR3 length is 14 residues. Losses at the gene ends were 4 bases for V and 6 bases for J; bases not matched to a gene: 2. Germline CDR1 is LNHDA and CDR2 is SQIVND (reference sequence). The CDR3 coding sequence is TGTGCCAGTAGTAAGGGGACAGGGGGCAATGAGCAGTTCTTC. Its translation: CASSKGTGGNEQFF.

This clone appeared once. The chain couples TRBV6-5 to TRBJ1-4; D is undetermined. This CDR3 comprises 15 residues. With 5 bases removed from V and 0 bases from J, the gap between germline ends came to 10 bases. Germline V lookup: CDR1 MNHEY, CDR2 SVGAGI. CDR3 sequence (DNA): TGTGCCAGCAGTCGCGGACCGTCAACTAATGAAAAACTGTTTTTT. Translated: CASSRGPSTNEKLFF.

CDR3 in amino acids: CASSLLPPQPAVGYF. The CDR3 nucleotides are TGTGCCAGCAGTTTACTCCCCCCGCAGCCCGCGGTTGGGTATTTT. The chain carries TRBV6-6 and TRBJ2-3; no reliable D call. This CDR3 is 15 amino acids long. Trimming took off 4 bases at V and 14 bases at J, with 25 bases between the two ends. CDR1 is MNHNY and CDR2 is SVGAGI in the germline V gene (reference sequence).

The chain carries TRBV6-1 and TRBJ1-6; the match to TRBD1 covers 9 bases. J was trimmed by 7 bases and V by 4 bases; bases with no gene match: 8. Germline CDR1 is MNHNS and CDR2 is SASEGT. CDR3 length: 16 amino acids. CDR3 loop: CASSVAGGTGNSPLHF. In nucleotides, the CDR3 is TGTGCCAGCAGTGTGGCGGGAGGGACAGGGAATTCACCCCTCCACTTT.